The source of this T cell receptor (beta chain) is a study of cytomegalovirus exposure and HLA in healthy donors. Whole-study findings and limits: A later analysis associated some 16,000 TCR beta sequences with HLA alleles at a 0.05 false discovery rate. High specificity and sensitivity for cytomegalovirus status were reported for the classifier. TCR beta chains associated with HLA were, in a later analysis, more clonally expanded than equally common others. The authors later found most CMV-associated TCR beta chains appeared HLA-restricted.

This clone has a single count. What it binds is unknown. The V segment lost 5 bases and the J segment 8 bases; nucleotides outside the gene matches: 7. CDR1 and CDR2 (germline): SGHTA, FQGTGA. The CDR3 loop spans 15 amino acids. PCR employed 60 Vbeta and 13 Jbeta primers. Assay used: immunoSEQ multiplex PCR; TCRdb lists only in-frame clones, some missing. This sample has around 90,000 clones, with around 80% found just once. The rearrangement links TRBV7-3 to TRBJ2-1; 12 positions match TRBD2. Sequencing used PBMCs. The clonotype originates from a man younger than 40 in good health and CMV-seronegative. The DNA for the CDR3 is TGTGCCAGCAGCAACCCTAGCGGGGGGGCCGATGAGCAGTTCTTC. It codes for CASSNPSGGADEQFF.